This T cell receptor beta chain stems from a study of cytomegalovirus exposure and HLA in healthy donors. On the study more broadly: An early release of data contained approximately 80 million unique TCRs, which came from HLA-typed donors.

CDR3 length equals 13 residues. Trimming left V 1 base short and J 2 bases short, with 4 bases between. Germline-derived CDR1 and CDR2 are MNHNS and SASEGT. It was with 60 Vbeta and 13 Jbeta primers that the PCR ran. Sequencing used immunoSEQ multiplex PCR; TCRdb keeps in-frame clones, though not all of them. In total, the table holds about 200,000 clones. This receptor was taken from a girl aged 2 to 9 in good health and CMV-seropositive. The chain recombines TRBV6-1 with TRBJ2-3; no clear D. Sequenced: PBMCs. The CDR3 nucleotides are TGTGCCAGCAGTGAAGGACACACAGATACGCAGTATTTT. Its protein is CASSEGHTDTQYF.